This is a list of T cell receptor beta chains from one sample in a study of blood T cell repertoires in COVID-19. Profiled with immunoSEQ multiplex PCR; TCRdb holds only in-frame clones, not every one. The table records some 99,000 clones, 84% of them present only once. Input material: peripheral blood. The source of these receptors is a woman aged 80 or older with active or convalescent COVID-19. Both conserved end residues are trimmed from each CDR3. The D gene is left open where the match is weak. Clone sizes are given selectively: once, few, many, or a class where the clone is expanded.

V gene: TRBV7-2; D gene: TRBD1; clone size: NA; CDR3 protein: ASGRQGDTEAF
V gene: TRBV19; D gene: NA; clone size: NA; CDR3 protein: ASAKEPYNEQF
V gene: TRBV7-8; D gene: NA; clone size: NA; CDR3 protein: ASSLGVGSVNYGYT
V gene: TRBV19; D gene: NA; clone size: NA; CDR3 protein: ASSYSTDNQPQH
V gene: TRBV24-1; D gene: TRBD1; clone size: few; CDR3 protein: ATSALIGDRGKETQY
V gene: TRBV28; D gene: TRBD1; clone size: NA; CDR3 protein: ASSPGTGVGGYT
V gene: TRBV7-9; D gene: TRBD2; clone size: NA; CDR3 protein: ASSWRFPSSGNQETQY
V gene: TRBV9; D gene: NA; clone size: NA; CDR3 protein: ASSVAGNYQETQY
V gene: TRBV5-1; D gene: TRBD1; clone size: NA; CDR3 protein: ASSPGQGTHEQY
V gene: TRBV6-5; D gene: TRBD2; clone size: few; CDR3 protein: ASSYSPSGRFGELF
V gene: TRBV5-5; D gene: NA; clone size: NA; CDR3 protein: ASSLAGKNIQY
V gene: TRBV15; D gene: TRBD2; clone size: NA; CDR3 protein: ATSRDRTRTSANLDTQY
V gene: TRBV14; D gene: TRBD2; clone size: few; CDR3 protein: ASSLLAGVEF
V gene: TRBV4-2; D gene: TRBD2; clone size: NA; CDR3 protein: ASSQDGDYYEQY
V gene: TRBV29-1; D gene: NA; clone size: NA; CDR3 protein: SVKRGVEQY
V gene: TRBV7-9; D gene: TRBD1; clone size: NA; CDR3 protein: ASSLRGRLRTDTQY
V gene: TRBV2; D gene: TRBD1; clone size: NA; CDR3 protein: ASRWTGPTDTQY
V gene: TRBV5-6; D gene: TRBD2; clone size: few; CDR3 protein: ASSLKGAGEENEQF
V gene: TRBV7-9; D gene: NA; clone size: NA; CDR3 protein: ASSLVSGSTEAF
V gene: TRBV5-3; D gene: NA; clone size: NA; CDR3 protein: ARSFITDLADTQY
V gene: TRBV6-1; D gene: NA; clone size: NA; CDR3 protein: ASSEVLGLLYEQY
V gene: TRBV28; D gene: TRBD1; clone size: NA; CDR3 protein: ASVPSVGTARWDTQY
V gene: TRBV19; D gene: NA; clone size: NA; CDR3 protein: ASSQRTATYEQY
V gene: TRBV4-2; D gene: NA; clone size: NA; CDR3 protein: ASSQDRRGSYEQY
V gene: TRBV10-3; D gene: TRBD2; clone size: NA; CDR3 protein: AISAPGTSGRSTDTQY
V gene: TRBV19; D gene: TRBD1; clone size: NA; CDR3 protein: ASSTTYRGRSEQY
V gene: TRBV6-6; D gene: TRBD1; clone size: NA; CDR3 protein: ASSYSVHRGHEQY
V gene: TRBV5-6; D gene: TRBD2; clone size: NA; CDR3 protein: ASSFLGLAGGPYNEQF
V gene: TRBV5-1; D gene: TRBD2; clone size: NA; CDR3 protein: ASSLGREGGEQY
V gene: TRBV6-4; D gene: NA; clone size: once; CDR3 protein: ASSSDSRYNEQF
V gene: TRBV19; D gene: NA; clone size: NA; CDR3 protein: ATTRTAETGTIY
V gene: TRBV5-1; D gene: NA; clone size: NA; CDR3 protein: ASSLAGGSTEKLF
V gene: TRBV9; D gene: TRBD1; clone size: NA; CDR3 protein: ASSAEDRFGAGANVLT
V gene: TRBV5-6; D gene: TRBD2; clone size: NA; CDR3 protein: ASSATGRGYTGELF
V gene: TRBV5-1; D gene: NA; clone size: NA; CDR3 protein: ASSFGQGNEKLF
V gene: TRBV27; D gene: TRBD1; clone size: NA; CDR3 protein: ASRYKTGVSYEQY
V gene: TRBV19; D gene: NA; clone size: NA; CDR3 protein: ASSRVVTTEAF
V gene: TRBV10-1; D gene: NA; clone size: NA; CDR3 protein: ASSDRQVNQPQH
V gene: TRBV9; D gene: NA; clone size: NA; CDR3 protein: ASSVVGSSYNEQF
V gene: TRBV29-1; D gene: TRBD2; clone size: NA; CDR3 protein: SGKGTSGSNEQF
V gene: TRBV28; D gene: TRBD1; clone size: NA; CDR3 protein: ASSSYGDRGYNEQF
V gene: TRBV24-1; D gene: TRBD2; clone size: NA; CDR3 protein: ATSEWTSGRIHEQF
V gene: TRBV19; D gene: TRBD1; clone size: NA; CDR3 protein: ASAGQGPYSGNTIY
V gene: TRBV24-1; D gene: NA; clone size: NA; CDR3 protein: ATSAKRVGYNEQF
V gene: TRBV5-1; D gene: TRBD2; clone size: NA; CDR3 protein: ASSRGTSGPYEQY
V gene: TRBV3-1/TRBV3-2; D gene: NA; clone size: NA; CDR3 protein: ASSQDRTGRGGYT
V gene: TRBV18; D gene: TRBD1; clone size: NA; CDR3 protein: ASSTGQGNSPLH
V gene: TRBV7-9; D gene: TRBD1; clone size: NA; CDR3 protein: ASSFPPGGPGELF
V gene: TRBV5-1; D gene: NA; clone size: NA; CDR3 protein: ASSRLEVTRTGELF
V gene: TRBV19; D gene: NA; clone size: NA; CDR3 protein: ASSIDSRNEQF
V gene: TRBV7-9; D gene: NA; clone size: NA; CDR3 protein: ASSLPRGLQETQY
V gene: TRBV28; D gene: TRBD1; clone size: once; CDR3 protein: ASTTGQGYEKLF
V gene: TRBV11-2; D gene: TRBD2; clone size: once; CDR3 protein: ASSLGLAGADTQY
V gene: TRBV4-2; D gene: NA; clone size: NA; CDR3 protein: ASSQIGGSGANVLT
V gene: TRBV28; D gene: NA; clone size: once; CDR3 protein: ACYGASIAEQY
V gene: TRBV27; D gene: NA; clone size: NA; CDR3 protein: ASRSGLTGNQPQH
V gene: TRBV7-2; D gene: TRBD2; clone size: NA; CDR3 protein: ASSLVVSGMYEQY
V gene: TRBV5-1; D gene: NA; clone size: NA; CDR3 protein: ASSFGQGRNEQF
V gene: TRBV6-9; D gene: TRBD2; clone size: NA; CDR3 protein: ASSFGTQTSGTSYEQY
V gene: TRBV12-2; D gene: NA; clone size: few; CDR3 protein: ASPLVSAPGYQPQH